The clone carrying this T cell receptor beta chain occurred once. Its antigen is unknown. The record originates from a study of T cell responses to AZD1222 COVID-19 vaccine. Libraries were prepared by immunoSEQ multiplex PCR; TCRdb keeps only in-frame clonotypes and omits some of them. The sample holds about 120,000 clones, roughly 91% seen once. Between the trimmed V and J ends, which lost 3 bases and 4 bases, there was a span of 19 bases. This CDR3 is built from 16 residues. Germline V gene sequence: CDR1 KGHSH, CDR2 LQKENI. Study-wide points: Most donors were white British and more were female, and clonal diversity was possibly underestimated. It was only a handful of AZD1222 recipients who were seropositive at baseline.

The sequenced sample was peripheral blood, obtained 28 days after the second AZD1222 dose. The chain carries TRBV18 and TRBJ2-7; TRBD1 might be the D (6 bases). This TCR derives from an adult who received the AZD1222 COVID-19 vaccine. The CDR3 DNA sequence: TGTGCCAGCTCACCTCCCCCCACAGGGTTCTTGTACGAGCAGTACTTC. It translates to CASSPPPTGFLYEQYF.